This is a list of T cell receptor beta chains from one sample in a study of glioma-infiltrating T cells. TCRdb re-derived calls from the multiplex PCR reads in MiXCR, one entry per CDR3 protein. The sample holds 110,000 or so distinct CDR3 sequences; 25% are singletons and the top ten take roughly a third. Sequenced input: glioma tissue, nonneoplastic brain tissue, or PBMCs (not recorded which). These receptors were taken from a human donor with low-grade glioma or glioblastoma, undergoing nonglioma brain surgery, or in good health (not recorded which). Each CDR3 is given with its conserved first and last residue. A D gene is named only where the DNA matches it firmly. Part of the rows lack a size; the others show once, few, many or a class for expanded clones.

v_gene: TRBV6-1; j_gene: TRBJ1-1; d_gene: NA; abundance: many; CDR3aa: CASSLYLYRNTEAFF; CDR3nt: TGTGCCAGCAGTTTATACCTTTACAGGAACACTGAAGCTTTCTTT
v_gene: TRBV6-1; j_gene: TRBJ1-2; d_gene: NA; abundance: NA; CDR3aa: CSSSRRPDANYGCTF; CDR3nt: NA
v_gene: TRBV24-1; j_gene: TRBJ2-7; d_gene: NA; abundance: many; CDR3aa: CATSESTGVSLREQYF; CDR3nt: TGTGCCACCAGTGAAAGTACGGGAGTCAGCTTACGAGAGCAGTACTTC
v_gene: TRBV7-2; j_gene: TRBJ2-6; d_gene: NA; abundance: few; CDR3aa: CASSPPRFYGANVLTF; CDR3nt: TGTGCCAGCAGCCCCCCGAGGTTTTACGGGGCCAACGTCCTGACTTTC
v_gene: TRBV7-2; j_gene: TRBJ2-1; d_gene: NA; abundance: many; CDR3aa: CASSSTLRGTLGQFF; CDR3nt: TGTGCCAGCAGTTCCACCCTACGGGGGACCTTAGGGCAGTTCTTC
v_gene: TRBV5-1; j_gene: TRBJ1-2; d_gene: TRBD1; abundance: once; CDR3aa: CASSFRQGADGYTF; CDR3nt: TGCGCCAGCAGCTTCCGACAGGGGGCTGATGGCTACACCTTC
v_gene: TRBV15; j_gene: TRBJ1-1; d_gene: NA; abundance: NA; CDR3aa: CATRPQGSNTEAFF; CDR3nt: TGTGCCACCAGGCCCCAGGGATCGAACACTGAAGCTTTCTTT
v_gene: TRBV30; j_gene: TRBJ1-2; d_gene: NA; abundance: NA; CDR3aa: CAWGNYGYTF; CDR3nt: TGTGCCTGGGGGAACTATGGCTACACCTTC
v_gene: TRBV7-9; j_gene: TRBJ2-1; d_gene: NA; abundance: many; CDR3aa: CASSDLNGIIYEQFF; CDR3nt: TGTGCCAGCAGCGACCTTAACGGGATCATCTATGAGCAGTTCTTC
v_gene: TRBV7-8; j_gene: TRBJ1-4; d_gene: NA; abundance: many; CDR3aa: CASSRSGGADAKLFF; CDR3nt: TGTGCCAGCAGCCGAAGCGGGGGCGCAGACGCGAAACTGTTTTTT
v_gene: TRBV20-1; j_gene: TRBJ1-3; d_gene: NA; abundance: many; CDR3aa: CSARGRTDTIYF; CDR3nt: TGCAGTGCTAGAGGGCGGACTGACACCATATATTTT
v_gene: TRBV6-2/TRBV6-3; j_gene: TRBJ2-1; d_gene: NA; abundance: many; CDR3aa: CASSAWRGSYNEQFF; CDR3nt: TGTGCCAGCAGTGCTTGGCGGGGCTCCTACAATGAGCAGTTCTTC
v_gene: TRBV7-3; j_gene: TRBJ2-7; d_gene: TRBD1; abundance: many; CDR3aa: CASSLTGGQGYEQYF; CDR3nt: TGTGCCAGCAGCTTAACGGGGGGACAGGGCTACGAGCAGTACTTC
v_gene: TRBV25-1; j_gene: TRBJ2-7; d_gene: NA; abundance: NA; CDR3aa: CASRVGTGKVQYF; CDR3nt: TGTGCCAGCAGAGTCGGCACAGGGAAGGTGCAGTACTTC
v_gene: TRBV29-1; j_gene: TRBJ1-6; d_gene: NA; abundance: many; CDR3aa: CSAGDGTNSPLHF; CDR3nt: TGCAGCGCCGGGGACGGAACTAATTCACCCCTCCACTTT
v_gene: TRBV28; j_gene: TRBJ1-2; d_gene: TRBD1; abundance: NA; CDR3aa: CASSAPGTGGNYGYTF; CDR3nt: TGTGCCAGCAGTGCTCCCGGGACAGGGGGTAACTATGGCTACACCTTC
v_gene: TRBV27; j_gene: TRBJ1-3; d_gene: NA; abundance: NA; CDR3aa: CVSSLYGGSGNTIYF; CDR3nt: TGTGTTAGCAGTTTATACGGAGGCTCTGGAAACACCATATATTTT
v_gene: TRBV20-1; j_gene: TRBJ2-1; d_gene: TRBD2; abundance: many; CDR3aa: CSARDPRGGANEQFF; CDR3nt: TGCAGTGCTAGAGATCCCCGCGGGGGGGCAAATGAGCAGTTCTTC
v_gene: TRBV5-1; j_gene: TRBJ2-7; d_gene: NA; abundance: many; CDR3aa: CASSPDTSRVEQYF; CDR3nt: TGCGCCAGCAGCCCGGACACTAGCAGGGTGGAGCAGTACTTC
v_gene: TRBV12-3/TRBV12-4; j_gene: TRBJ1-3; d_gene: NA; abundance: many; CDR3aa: CASSRRQSGNTIYF; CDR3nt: TGTGCCAGCAGCCGAAGACAATCTGGAAACACCATATATTTT
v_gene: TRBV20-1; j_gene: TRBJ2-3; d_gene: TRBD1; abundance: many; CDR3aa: CSARDPQGVTDTQYF; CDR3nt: TGCAGTGCTAGAGATCCCCAGGGGGTCACAGATACGCAGTATTTT
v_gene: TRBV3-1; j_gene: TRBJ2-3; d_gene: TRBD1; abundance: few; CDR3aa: CAVGDRGTDTQYF; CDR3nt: TGTGCCGTCGGAGACAGGGGCACAGATACGCAGTATTTT
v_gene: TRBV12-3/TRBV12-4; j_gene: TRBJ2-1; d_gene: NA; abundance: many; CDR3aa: CASSSKVWNEQFF; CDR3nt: TGTGCCAGCAGTTCAAAGGTCTGGAATGAGCAGTTCTTC
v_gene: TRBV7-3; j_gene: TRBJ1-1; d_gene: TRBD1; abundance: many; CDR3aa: CASSPTGGTEAFF; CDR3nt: TGTGCCAGCAGCCCAACAGGGGGCACTGAAGCTTTCTTT
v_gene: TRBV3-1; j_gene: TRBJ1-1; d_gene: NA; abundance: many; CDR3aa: CASSRNSQFMNTEAFF; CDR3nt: TGTGCCAGCAGCCGAAACTCACAGTTCATGAACACTGAAGCTTTCTTT
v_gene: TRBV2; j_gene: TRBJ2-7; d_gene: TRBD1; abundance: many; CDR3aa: CASRAGTGDSYEQYF; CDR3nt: TGTGCCAGCCGGGCCGGGACAGGGGACTCCTACGAGCAGTACTTC
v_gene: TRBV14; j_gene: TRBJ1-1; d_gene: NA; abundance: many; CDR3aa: CASRGWTGLATEAFF; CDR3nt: TGTGCCAGCAGGGGATGGACGGGGCTTGCCACTGAAGCTTTCTTT
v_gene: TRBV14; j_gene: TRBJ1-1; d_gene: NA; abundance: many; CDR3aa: CASSQGYRLDTEAFF; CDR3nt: TGTGCCAGCAGCCAAGGTTACAGGCTCGACACTGAAGCTTTCTTT
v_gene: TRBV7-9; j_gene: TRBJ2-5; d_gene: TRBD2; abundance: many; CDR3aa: CASSLVSGLARETQYF; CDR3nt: TGTGCCAGCAGCTTAGTATCGGGACTAGCAAGAGAGACCCAGTACTTC